This T cell receptor beta chain originates from a study of blood T cell repertoires in COVID-19 (dated by TCRdb to about 2020). For the wider study: Samples covering the acute and convalescent phases of COVID-19 were provided by collaborators in the United States, Italy and Spain. HLA class I and class II types, where available, came from metadata supplied by the sample provider rather than from assay-based typing. The prospective study material was composed of cDNA or gDNA derived from T cells, B-cell-depleted T cells, or PBMCs. The samples were drawn from two sources: the first 160 participants of the ongoing ImmuneRACE study, and fewer than 1,500 subjects contributed by 6 global collaborators. Sample metadata almost always included a de-identified subject ID, COVID-19 status, age in years and sex. Subjects who had been exposed to COVID-19, were actively infected with it, or had recovered from it provided the deeply sampled blood TCRbeta repertoires that made up the dataset. The repertoires were released in a freely available public database meant as a resource for research on the immune response to SARS-CoV-2. General conclusions and limits of the study: Clinical and demographic metadata were provided uncurated, with the amount varying by source and participant.

CDR1 and CDR2 were assigned from the germline V gene as MGHRA and YSYEKL. The CDR3 holds 15 amino acids from the cysteine to the phenylalanine. Only the CDR3 part of the read is kept: 45 bases, read in frame from the first base. Deletion took 0 bases off V and 5 bases off J, with a span of 13 bases between the germline ends. The immunoSEQ Assay, a bias-controlled multiplex PCR, was used to amplify TCRbeta CDR3 regions from genomic DNA. In the authors' own workflow: The number of nucleated cells in each sample was estimated by amplification of reference gene primers within the assay. To quantify the absolute abundance of each unique TCRbeta CDR3 rearrangement, sequence reads were collapsed and filtered. For each sample, productive Simpson clonality was calculated as the square root of Simpson's diversity index across productive rearrangements. The immuneACCESS repertoire file appears here via TCRdb, limited to in-frame rearrangements. These files lack a portion of the clones; in checked studies, under half of the deficit traces to unresolved V genes, and the cause of the others is not known. The V and J calls and the clone size are those of that table, but D and trimming were determined from the DNA. The sample table lists 250,000 to 400,000 clones, roughly 88% of them with a count of one. 1.6% of the sample is in the top ten clones.

One collaborating source in Seattle enrolled patients while the patients were actively infected and followed the patients over time throughout the course of disease. The collaborating institutions used their own protocols to collect whole blood in K2EDTA tubes. For TCRbeta analysis, collaborator samples were shipped as frozen whole blood, as isolated PBMCs, or as DNA extracted from either sample type. Turning to this clone: No antigen is known for it. The sample holds no much larger clone one base away, and base qualities are not on file.

The chain employs TRBV4-1 and TRBJ2-5, with no reliable assignment of the D segment. Sequencing used peripheral blood. This receptor was identified in a woman in her thirties with COVID-19, enrolled during active disease. The DNA sequence is given as TGCGCCAGCAGCCAAGATCCATCGGTGGAGGAGACCCAGTACTTC. Its protein reads: CASSQDPSVEETQYF.